The 4 T cell receptor beta chains below all came from one sample that was sequenced in a study of cytomegalovirus exposure and HLA in healthy donors. Generated by immunoSEQ multiplex PCR, the TCRdb table keeps only in-frame clones and is missing some. This table has a few hundred thousand clones, 86% appearing once. Input material: PBMCs. The receptor set was obtained from a woman between 18 and 30 years old in good health and CMV-seronegative.

The J gene is TRBJ2-7, the V gene TRBV4-2; 8 positions agree with TRBD1. Germline trimming cut 4 bases from V and 4 bases from J; bases unmatched to any gene: 9. CDR1 LGHNA and CDR2 YNFKEQ come from the germline V gene. The CDR3 consists of 15 residues. The CDR3 DNA follows: TGTGCCAGCAGCCGAGGACAGGGAATTGAGTACGAGCAGTACTTC. This encodes CASSRGQGIEYEQYF.

This clone has just one count. CDR3 nucleotide sequence: TGTGCCAGCAGTCCGGGACAGGGTGTGGAGACCCAGTACTTC. This translates into CASSPGQGVETQYF. The genes are TRBV6-1 and TRBJ2-5, with 9 bases identical to TRBD1. Germline trimming cut 5 bases from V and 5 bases from J; bases unmatched to any gene: 6. Germline V gives CDR1 MNHNS, CDR2 SASEGT. This CDR3 has 14 amino acids.

The chain couples TRBV29-1 to TRBJ2-5; 11 bases are a match to TRBD2. V lost 4 bases and J lost 1; bases outside the gene matches: 5. In germline, CDR1 is SQVTM, CDR2 ANQGSEA. The CDR3 has 15 amino acids. Written as DNA, the CDR3 is TGCAGCGTTGGAAAGACTAGCGGGACCCAAGAGACCCAGTACTTC. As protein: CSVGKTSGTQETQYF.

This sequence joins TRBV29-1 and TRBJ2-1; TRBD2 might be the D (5 bases). Trimming removed 2 bases at V and 6 bases at J, with 17 bases between. The CDR3 runs 15 residues. Germline CDR1 reads SQVTM; CDR2 reads ANQGSEA. The CDR3 sequence: CSVETSAGSRNEQFF. DNA for the CDR3: TGCAGCGTTGAAACTTCGGCGGGTAGTCGCAATGAGCAGTTCTTC.